The clone carrying this T cell receptor beta chain was seen repeatedly, ten times or more. Its antigen is unknown. The data originate from a study of neurological immune-mediated disorders. General study points: While HTLV-1-associated myelopathy showed the greatest TCR clonal expansion, multiple sclerosis showed the least, falling below healthy controls.

The CDR3 totals 14 residues. With 3 bases removed from V and 2 bases from J, the gap between germline ends came to 11 bases. Germline CDR1 is DFQATT and CDR2 is SNEGSKA (reference sequence). Time point reported: technical triplicate 2. Synthesis of cDNA was carried out by template-switch 5'RACE. The reaction used 10-nucleotide random UMIs. TCRdb recomputed calls from the 5' RACE reads with MiXCR, one row per CDR3 protein. The sample records about 59,000 distinct CDR3 sequences, about 24% being singletons. Sequencing was performed on PBMCs. The chain links TRBV20-1 to TRBJ2-1; D is possibly TRBD1 or TRBD2 (5 bases each). This clonotype was sampled from a man in his fifties or sixties with HTLV-1-associated myelopathy (HAM/TSP). CDR3 DNA sequence: TGCAGTGCTAGGGGATCGGGACCCTACAATGAGCAGTTCTTC. It codes for CSARGSGPYNEQFF.